Below, 9 T cell receptor beta chains from the same sample are listed, as sequenced in a study of T cells in Graves' hyperthyroidism and ophthalmopathy. The CDR3 regions of TCR beta were amplified from RNA transcripts. Researchers ran a first-round RT-PCR on the TCR CDR3 using the HTBI primer set. TCRdb called the multiplex PCR reads again in MiXCR, with one record for every CDR3 protein. The sample has roughly 500,000 distinct CDR3 sequences; 40% to 50% are singletons. The sample was peripheral blood or thyroid tissue (not recorded which). Receptors originate from an adult woman with Graves' disease, either hyperthyroidism or ophthalmopathy (not recorded which).

This clonotype was observed many times. This chain uses TRBV7-9 with TRBJ2-5; tentative D call: TRBD1 (6 bases). CDR1 and CDR2 (germline): SEHNR, FQNEAQ (reference sequence). The CDR3 is 18 residues long. Trimming took off 3 bases at V and 2 bases at J, with 22 bases between the two ends. The CDR3 coding sequence is TGTGCCAGCAGCTTGGAAGGAACCTACAGGGTCACTCAAGAGACCCAGTACTTC. This encodes CASSLEGTYRVTQETQYF.

The chain uses TRBV15 and TRBJ2-6; no reliable D call. CDR1 is LNHNV and CDR2 is YYDKDF in the germline V gene (reference sequence). The CDR3 extends over 19 amino acids. The V and J ends lost 0 bases and 4 bases respectively, with 19 bases between them. CDR3 loop: CATSRDETAGWYGANVLTF. The CDR3 DNA reads TGTGCCACCAGCAGAGATGAAACGGCAGGTTGGTACGGGGCCAACGTCCTGACTTTC. The variable domain in full, completed from reference TRBV15 and TRBJ2-6, reads DAMVIQNPRYQVTQFGKPVTLSCSQTLNHNVMYWYQQKSSQAPKLLFHYYDKDFNNEADTPDNFQSRRPNTSFCFLDIRSPGLGDTAMYLCATSRDETAGWYGANVLTFGAGSRLTVL.

The genes are TRBV3-1 and TRBJ1-1; tentatively, D is TRBD1 (6 bases). The CDR3 is 16 residues long. Trimming stripped 3 bases from V and 6 bases from J, with 20 bases between. Germline lookup yields CDR1 LGHDT and CDR2 YNNKEL (reference sequence). The CDR3 here is CASSHATARGRPEAFF. As DNA, the CDR3 is TGTGCCAGCAGCCATGCAACGGCCCGGGGGCGGCCTGAAGCTTTCTTT.

Here the CDR3 reads CASSHRTSGAYEQYF. In DNA form, the CDR3 reads TGTGCCAGCAGCCACCGGACTAGCGGGGCCTACGAGCAGTACTTC. V gene TRBV7-9 combines with J gene TRBJ2-7, with 12 bases matching TRBD2. The CDR3 sequence is 15 residues long. V lost 5 bases to trimming and J lost 2 bases; unmatched junction nucleotides: 4. Germline values: CDR1 SEHNR, CDR2 FQNEAQ (reference sequence).

This clonotype has only one observation. The chain combines TRBV20-1 with TRBJ1-1; TRBD1 aligns across 7 bases. Per germline, CDR1 DFQATT and CDR2 SNEGSKA (reference sequence). V was pared by 4 bases and J by 7 bases, with 9 bases of the junction left unmatched. CDR3 length: 13 amino acids. CDR3 region: CSATPGQADEAFF. CDR3 nucleotides: TGCAGTGCTACTCCCGGACAGGCGGATGAAGCTTTCTTT.

The chain employs TRBV2 and TRBJ1-6; 9 positions agree with TRBD1. The CDR3 totals 15 residues. After removal of 6 bases from V and 4 bases from J, the junction contained 4 bases not matched to a gene. Germline loops: CDR1 SNHLY, CDR2 FYNNEI. CDR3 nucleotides: TGTGCCAGCAGACAGGGGGCATTGTATAATTCACCCCTCCACTTT. This translates into CASRQGALYNSPLHF. The full variable domain, completed using reference TRBV2 and TRBJ1-6, is EPEVTQTPSHQVTQMGQEVILRCVPISNHLYFYWYRQILGQKVEFLVSFYNNEISEKSEIFDDQFSVERPDGSNFTLKIRSTKLEDSAMYFCASRQGALYNSPLHFGNGTRLTVT.

This sequence joins TRBV6-6 and TRBJ1-1; 8 bases map to TRBD1. The germline gives CDR1 MNHNY, CDR2 SVGAGI (reference sequence). This CDR3 has 15 residues. Losses at the gene ends were 6 bases for V and 4 bases for J; bases not matched to a gene: 10. The CDR3 DNA sequence: TGTGCCAGCAGGGCCCATCAGGGGGCAGGCACTGAAGCTTTCTTT. Translating gives CASRAHQGAGTEAFF.

This clonotype was picked up many times. DNA for the CDR3: TGCAGTGCTATGAAACAATATAACACTGAAGCTTTCTTT. Its translation: CSAMKQYNTEAFF. The chain combines TRBV20-1 with TRBJ1-1; D not certain. V shed 4 bases and J shed 2 bases, with 11 bases lying between them. CDR3 length equals 13 residues. Germline V lookup: CDR1 DFQATT, CDR2 SNEGSKA (reference sequence).

This clonotype came up a few times. This sequence joins TRBV7-3 and TRBJ2-5; D perhaps matches TRBD1 (6 bases). Germline V gene sequence: CDR1 SGHTA, CDR2 FQGTGA. With 2 bases removed from V and 1 base from J, the gap between germline ends came to 11 bases. This CDR3 comprises 15 residues. The CDR3 DNA is TGTGCCAGCAGCTTAGGCCGGGACACCCAAGAGACCCAGTACTTC. It translates to CASSLGRDTQETQYF.